This TCR beta chain was identified during a study of blood T cell repertoires in COVID-19. Study-wide context: Sample material is recorded as cDNA or gDNA derived from T cells, B-cell-depleted T cells, or PBMCs.

Individuals drawn from 24 US areas were about 18 to 100 years old. This clone turned up a few times. Authors' analysis steps: The assay estimated nucleated cells by amplifying reference gene primers. The data were produced by immunoSEQ multiplex PCR, yet TCRdb's version contains in-frame clones alone and is incomplete. That table furnishes V, J and clone size, whereas the DNA furnished D and trimming. The repertoire holds 270,000 or so clones, approximately 91% seen once, with about 2% in the top ten. The CDR3 consists of 12 residues. The V gene's germline CDR1 is SGHRS and CDR2 YFSETQ. The V and J ends lost 4 bases and 9 bases, in that order; junction bases with no gene match: 1.

Sequenced sample: PBMCs or T cells enriched from blood (not recorded which). This sequence joins TRBV5-1 and TRBJ2-1; 10 bases line up with TRBD2. This sequence was found in a woman in her 40s with acute COVID-19. The CDR3 spells CASSRTSGEQFF. In DNA, the CDR3 is TGCGCCAGCAGCCGGACTAGCGGTGAGCAGTTCTTC.